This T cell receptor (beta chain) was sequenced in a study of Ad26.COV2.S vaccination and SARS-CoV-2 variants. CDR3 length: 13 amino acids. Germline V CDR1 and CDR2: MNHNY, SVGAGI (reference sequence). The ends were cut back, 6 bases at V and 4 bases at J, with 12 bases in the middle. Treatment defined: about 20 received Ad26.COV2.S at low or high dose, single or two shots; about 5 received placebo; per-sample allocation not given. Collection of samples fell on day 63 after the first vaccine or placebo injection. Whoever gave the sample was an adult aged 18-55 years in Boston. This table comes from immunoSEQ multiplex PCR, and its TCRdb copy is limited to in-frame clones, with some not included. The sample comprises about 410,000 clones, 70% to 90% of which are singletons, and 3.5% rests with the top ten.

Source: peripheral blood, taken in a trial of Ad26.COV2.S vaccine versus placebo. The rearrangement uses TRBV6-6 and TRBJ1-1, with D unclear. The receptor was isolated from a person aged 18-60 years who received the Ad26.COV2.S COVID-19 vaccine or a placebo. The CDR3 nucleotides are TGTGCCAGCAGACCTTTTACGGGCACTGAAGCTTTCTTT. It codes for CASRPFTGTEAFF.